This T cell receptor beta chain was observed in a study of blood T cell repertoires in COVID-19. Study context: Spain, Italy and the United States supplied samples that represented acute and convalescent COVID-19.

In the original workflow: Quantification of nucleated cells was approximated via reference gene primer amplification. The repertoire was sequenced with immunoSEQ multiplex PCR; TCRdb's copy has only in-frame clones and lacks some. V and J calls plus clone size are reproduced from that table; the DNA served to infer D and trimming. The table records approximately 97,000 clones, 91% of them present only once. V shed 4 bases and J 2 bases; nucleotides not matched to a gene: 10. Germline values: CDR1 SGHRS, CDR2 YFSETQ. The CDR3 consists of 16 residues. This receptor was obtained from a man younger than 30 with acute or convalescent COVID-19. This chain links TRBV5-1 with TRBJ1-2, with TRBD1 matching 8 bases. The sample taken for sequencing was peripheral blood. CDR3 amino acids: CASSISMGQANYGYTF. In DNA, the CDR3 is TGCGCCAGCAGCATATCGATGGGACAGGCAAACTATGGCTACACCTTC.